Shown below are 26 T cell receptor beta chains from a single sample sequenced in a study of cytomegalovirus exposure and HLA in healthy donors. The method was immunoSEQ multiplex PCR; TCRdb's version includes in-frame clones alone and lacks a portion of them. The top ten hold approximately 16% of the sample, which has about 180,000 clones, 85% seen once. The sequenced sample was PBMCs. The receptors were sampled from a man between 18 and 35 years old in good health and CMV-seropositive.

The chain combines TRBV28 with TRBJ1-5, with D possibly TRBD1 on 5 matching bases. CDR3 size: 15 residues. Looked up from germline, CDR1 is MDHEN and CDR2 is SYDVKM. The ends were cut back, 5 bases at V and 5 bases at J, with 16 bases in the middle. The CDR3 sequence: CASSPGKGFYQPQHF. CDR3 sequence (DNA): TGTGCCAGCAGTCCAGGGAAGGGTTTTTATCAGCCCCAGCATTTT. Variable domain in full (rest from reference TRBV28 and TRBJ1-5): DVKVTQSSRYLVKRTGEKVFLECVQDMDHENMFWYRQDPGLGLRLIYFSYDVKMKEKGDIPEGYSVSREKKERFSLILESASTNQTSMYLCASSPGKGFYQPQHFGDGTRLSIL.

The V and J genes are TRBV9 and TRBJ2-5, with a possible D match to TRBD2 (7 bases). The CDR3 runs to 15 residues. CDR1 and CDR2 (germline): SGDLS, YYNGEE. V lost 0 bases, J lost 3 bases, and 12 bases lay in between. This CDR3 is CASSVAGGGEETQYF. CDR3 DNA sequence: TGTGCCAGCAGCGTAGCGGGGGGCGGGGAAGAGACCCAGTACTTC.

The chain couples TRBV7-3 to TRBJ2-3; no reliable D call. Germline assignment: CDR1 SGHTA and CDR2 FQGTGA. Trimming left V 0 bases short and J 4 bases short, with 14 bases between. CDR3 size: 16 residues. Written as DNA, the CDR3 is TGTGCCAGCAGCTTAACACCTAACGGTAGCCCAGATACGCAGTATTTT. It yields the protein CASSLTPNGSPDTQYF.

V usage is TRBV15 and J usage is TRBJ2-2; 9 bases are a match to TRBD2. The CDR3 sequence is 16 residues long. CDR1 is LNHNV and CDR2 is YYDKDF in the germline V gene (reference sequence). V was pared by 3 bases and J by 7 bases, with 9 bases of the junction left unmatched. CDR3 nucleotides: TGTGCCACCAGCAGGGGAGCGGGAGGTTATGGCGGGGAGCTGTTTTTT. It is translated as CATSRGAGGYGGELFF.

The chain links TRBV6-5 to TRBJ1-1; 8 positions match TRBD1. From germline, CDR1 is MNHEY and CDR2 SVGAGI. Unmatched junction bases numbered 6, after V lost 5 bases and J lost 7 bases. CDR3 size: 13 residues. The CDR3 DNA reads TGTGCCAGCAGTGGTACAGGGGGTATTGAAGCTTTCTTT. Protein sequence: CASSGTGGIEAFF.

The chain uses TRBV29-1 and TRBJ1-2; 7 nucleotides align to TRBD1. Germline V gives CDR1 SQVTM, CDR2 ANQGSEA. The J segment lost 7 bases and the V segment lost 4 bases, leaving 12 bases of the junction unmatched. The CDR3 runs to 14 residues. The CDR3 reads CSVVRDSRISGYTF. Here the CDR3 DNA reads TGCAGCGTTGTGCGGGACAGCCGTATCTCTGGCTACACCTTC.

V is TRBV19 and J is TRBJ1-1; possibly TRBD1 for D (5 bases). From germline, CDR1 is LNHDA and CDR2 SQIVND (reference sequence). The CDR3 covers 15 residues. V was shortened by 4 bases and J by 0 bases, with 12 bases between the two germline ends. CDR3 amino acids: CASSTAGRLNTEAFF. CDR3 DNA sequence: TGTGCCAGTAGTACCGCAGGGAGGTTGAACACTGAAGCTTTCTTT. Full variable domain (outside the CDR3, taken from reference TRBV19 and TRBJ1-1): DGGITQSPKYLFRKEGQNVTLSCEQNLNHDAMYWYRQDPGQGLRLIYYSQIVNDFQKGDIAEGYSVSREKKESFPLTVTSAQKNPTAFYLCASSTAGRLNTEAFFGQGTRLTVV.

This clone was counted a few times. The CDR3 sequence is CASSVTGGGIQYF. As DNA, the CDR3 is TGTGCCAGCAGTGTTACAGGGGGTGGCATTCAGTACTTC. This chain uses TRBV25-1 with TRBJ2-4; 8 bases align to TRBD1. Germline loops: CDR1 MGHDK, CDR2 SYGVNS. This CDR3 contains 13 residues. V gave up 4 bases and J gave up 9 bases; unmatched junction bases: 5.

About this clone itself: This sample includes further DNA sequences coding for the same CDR3. This sequence joins TRBV7-9 and TRBJ2-7, with 10 bases lining up with TRBD1. The CDR3 runs 14 residues. Trimming at V came to 4 bases and at J to 4 bases, leaving 4 bases not matched to a gene. Looked up from germline, CDR1 is SEHNR and CDR2 is FQNEAQ (reference sequence). The CDR3 coding sequence is TGTGCCAGCAGCTCGACAGGGGGCGCGTACGAGCAGTACTTC. Amino acid sequence: CASSSTGGAYEQYF. Supplemented by reference TRBV7-9 and TRBJ2-7, the full variable domain reads DTGVSQNPRHKITKRGQNVTFRCDPISEHNRLYWYRQTLGQGPEFLTYFQNEAQLEKSRLLSDRFSAERPKGSFSTLEIQRTEQGDSAMYLCASSSTGGAYEQYFGPGTRLTVT.

The chain is built from TRBV5-1 and TRBJ2-1, with 7 bases that match TRBD1. V lost 6 bases to trimming and J lost 3 bases; unmatched junction nucleotides: 9. Germline V CDR1 and CDR2: SGHRS, YFSETQ. This CDR3 has 15 amino acids. The CDR3 is CASTSTGALYNEQFF. CDR3 nucleotides: TGCGCCAGCACCTCTACAGGGGCCCTCTACAATGAGCAGTTCTTC.

The V call is TRBV9, the J call TRBJ1-3, with a possible D match to TRBD1 (6 bases). The CDR3 totals 16 residues. CDR1 and CDR2 (germline): SGDLS, YYNGEE. V gave up 1 base and J gave up 0 bases, with 11 bases separating them. The CDR3 DNA reads as TGTGCCAGCAGCGTAAGGACAGAGTACTCTGGAAACACCATATATTTT. It codes for CASSVRTEYSGNTIYF. Drawing the rest from reference TRBV9 and TRBJ1-3, the complete variable domain is DSGVTQTPKHLITATGQRVTLRCSPRSGDLSVYWYQQSLDQGLQFLIQYYNGEERAKGNILERFSAQQFPDLHSELNLSSLELGDSALYFCASSVRTEYSGNTIYFGEGSWLTVV.

The rearrangement joins TRBV28 to TRBJ1-5; D might be TRBD1 (6 bases). The CDR3 extends over 14 amino acids. V lost 5 bases and J 4 bases, leaving 12 bases between the germline ends. Per germline, CDR1 MDHEN and CDR2 SYDVKM. The CDR3 sequence: CASSKDRLNQPQHF. The CDR3 DNA follows: TGTGCCAGCAGTAAGGACAGATTAAATCAGCCCCAGCATTTT.

The rearrangement joins TRBV11-1 to TRBJ2-5, with TRBD1 as a possible D gene (5 bases). The V and J ends lost 5 bases and 5 bases respectively, with 15 bases between them. CDR1 is SGHAT, CDR2 FQDESV, per germline (reference sequence). The CDR3 extends over 14 amino acids. CDR3 sequence (DNA): TGTGCCAGCAGCGCGGACACCGTGGGGGAGACCCAGTACTTC. Its translation is CASSADTVGETQYF.

The chain links TRBV7-9 to TRBJ1-6; D ambiguous. This CDR3 region has 15 residues. V shed 2 bases and J shed 8 bases, with 13 bases lying between them. Per germline, CDR1 SEHNR and CDR2 FQNEAQ (reference sequence). CDR3 sequence: CASSLRGSLDSPLHF. CDR3 DNA: TGTGCCAGCAGCTTACGGGGATCCCTTGATTCACCCCTCCACTTT.

This clone was detected a few times. The rearrangement joins TRBV6-1 to TRBJ2-7; D ambiguous. V was cut by 8 bases and J by 0 bases, with 5 bases left in between. The CDR3 is made up of 11 amino acids. The germline CDR1 and CDR2 sequences are MNHNS and SASEGT. The CDR3 is CASDSSYEQYF. For the CDR3, the DNA is TGTGCCAGCGATAGCTCCTACGAGCAGTACTTC.

This clone was seen more than once but under ten times. The V gene is TRBV29-1, the J gene TRBJ1-2; no firm D call. There are 11 residues in the CDR3. Trimming cost V 4 bases and J 6 bases, with 9 bases left between them. Germline V gene lookup returns CDR1 SQVTM and CDR2 ANQGSEA. CDR3 region: CSVAKSDGYTF. The DNA of the CDR3 is TGCAGCGTTGCGAAGTCGGATGGCTACACCTTC.

This chain joins TRBV29-1 and TRBJ2-1; 8 bases map to TRBD2. V lost 4 bases to trimming and J lost 3 bases; unmatched junction nucleotides: 5. The CDR3 extends over 14 amino acids. The germline CDR1 and CDR2 sequences are SQVTM and ANQGSEA. Here the CDR3 reads CSVVRLAGYNEQFF. In DNA, the CDR3 is TGCAGCGTTGTCCGGCTAGCGGGCTACAATGAGCAGTTCTTC.

The genes are TRBV19 and TRBJ2-3; 8 bases line up with TRBD2. The length of the CDR3 is 16 residues. The ends lost 5 bases at V and 8 bases at J; junction bases unmatched: 15. From germline, CDR1 is LNHDA and CDR2 SQIVND (reference sequence). The CDR3 coding sequence is TGTGCCAGTAGTCCACGGGAGGGGGATCCACGACTTACGCAGTATTTT. This gives the protein CASSPREGDPRLTQYF.

The V gene is TRBV7-8, the J gene TRBJ2-6; D not certain. Looked up from germline, CDR1 is SGHVS and CDR2 is FQNEAQ. The V and J ends lost 5 bases and 0 bases respectively, with 8 bases between them. The CDR3 has 15 residues. This chain's CDR3 is CASSITASGANVLTF. The CDR3, as DNA: TGTGCCAGCAGCATCACAGCCTCTGGGGCCAACGTCCTGACTTTC.

The chain is built from TRBV7-8 and TRBJ2-3; 11 bases are a match to TRBD2. The CDR3 loop spans 19 amino acids. Germline V gene lookup returns CDR1 SGHVS and CDR2 FQNEAQ. V lost 1 base and J lost 0; bases outside the gene matches: 9. CDR3 nucleotides: TGTGCCAGCAGCTTAGTATCGGCTAGCGGGAGGACTAGCACAGATACGCAGTATTTT. This gives the protein CASSLVSASGRTSTDTQYF.

This rearrangement joins TRBV4-1 to TRBJ1-5; possible D gene TRBD1, 6 bases. The CDR3 consists of 16 residues. Trimming shortened V by 2 bases and J by 0 bases, and 11 bases separated the two germline ends. Germline CDR1 MGHRA, CDR2 YSYEKL. In DNA form, the CDR3 reads TGCGCCAGCAGCCAAAACACAGGGAATAGCAATCAGCCCCAGCATTTT. This encodes CASSQNTGNSNQPQHF.

This chain uses TRBV5-1 with TRBJ2-1; 7 bases agree with TRBD1. Germline V gene sequence: CDR1 SGHRS, CDR2 YFSETQ. Losses at the gene ends were 0 bases for V and 3 bases for J; bases not matched to a gene: 0. The CDR3 is made up of 14 amino acids. The CDR3 region has the DNA TGCGCCAGCAGCTTGGGGGACAGCTACAATGAGCAGTTCTTC. Encoded protein: CASSLGDSYNEQFF.

The V and J genes are TRBV6-5 and TRBJ2-1; D unclear. Germline V gene lookup returns CDR1 MNHEY and CDR2 SVGAGI. Trimming took 2 bases from V and 0 from J, leaving 8 bases between them. The CDR3 spans 15 residues. The CDR3 is CASSYGQSSYNEQFF. In nucleotides, the CDR3 is TGTGCCAGCAGTTACGGCCAAAGCTCCTACAATGAGCAGTTCTTC.

The chain joins TRBV7-9 to TRBJ2-5, with D hard to call. The V end lost 2 bases, the J end lost 5 bases, and 6 bases lay between the germline ends. The CDR3 runs to 12 residues. Germline-derived CDR1 and CDR2 are SEHNR and FQNEAQ (reference sequence). The CDR3 loop reads CASSLISETQYF. The CDR3 DNA follows: TGTGCCAGCAGCTTAATCTCGGAGACCCAGTACTTC. Filled out from reference TRBV7-9 and TRBJ2-5, the complete variable domain reads DTGVSQNPRHKITKRGQNVTFRCDPISEHNRLYWYRQTLGQGPEFLTYFQNEAQLEKSRLLSDRFSAERPKGSFSTLEIQRTEQGDSAMYLCASSLISETQYFGPGTRLLVL.

The J gene is TRBJ1-5, the V gene TRBV11-2; 10 nucleotides match TRBD1. Unmatched junction bases numbered 8, after V lost 1 base and J lost 5 bases. In germline, CDR1 is SGHAT, CDR2 FQNNGV. This CDR3 is built from 17 residues. The CDR3 DNA follows: TGTGCCAGCAGCTTAGGGGTGGGGGACAGGGGTCATCAGCCCCAGCATTTT. As protein: CASSLGVGDRGHQPQHF.

The rearrangement uses TRBV5-1 and TRBJ2-7, with 7 bases that match TRBD2. Germline V CDR1 and CDR2: SGHRS, YFSETQ. The CDR3 length is 14 residues. V lost 3 bases and J lost 7; bases outside the gene matches: 10. The CDR3 sequence: CASSSGTNPWEQYF. CDR3 DNA: TGCGCCAGCAGCTCCGGGACTAATCCCTGGGAGCAGTACTTC.